The present TCR beta chain was sequenced within a study of T-cell memory formation after mild COVID-19. Findings and caveats of the study: For second-wave clones that peaked at day 37, SARS-CoV-2 specificity went unverified. Balance between CD4 and CD8 was seen in clones contracting day 15 to 85, and a CD4+ lean was seen in later expanders. The pre-infection memory compartment contained some responding clones, suggesting cross-reactive memory joined.

This clonotype was observed at least ten times. Its antigen is unknown. V lost 3 bases to trimming and J lost 2 bases, with 14 bases between them. Germline V gene sequence: CDR1 GTSNPN, CDR2 SVGIG (reference sequence). The CDR3 spans 14 residues. Via MiXCR, TCRdb re-called the 5' RACE reads, giving one row per CDR3 protein. The table has 300,000 to 400,000 distinct CDR3 sequences, approximately 13% seen once. The V gene is TRBV30, the J gene TRBJ2-7, with D maybe TRBD2 (5 bases). Sequences were obtained from PBMCs or a T cell subset sorted from them (not recorded which). The receptor was isolated from a man younger than 30 who had mild COVID-19 (a few samples of this study predate the infection). Cell type and time point are not known. The CDR3: CAWSPPLAPYEQYF. In DNA form, the CDR3 reads TGTGCCTGGAGCCCCCCCCTAGCTCCCTACGAGCAGTACTTC.